Following are 10 T cell receptor beta chains from one sample sequenced in a study of T cell responses to AZD1222 COVID-19 vaccine. TCRdb's table, derived via immunoSEQ multiplex PCR, lists solely in-frame clones and lacks some. The sample has 150,000 to 200,000 clones, nearly 95% seen once; the top ten hold less than 2.5%. The source material was peripheral blood, sampled on day 0 of AZD1222 vaccination. All receptors come from an adult in good health.

This chain joins TRBV7-2 and TRBJ1-2; maybe TRBD1 (5 bases). In germline, CDR1 is SGHTA, CDR2 FQGNSA. Trimming stripped 2 bases from V and 1 base from J, with 11 bases between. This CDR3 contains 15 residues. CDR3 amino acids: CASSLSKGFNYGYTF. In DNA form, the CDR3 reads TGTGCCAGCAGCTTATCAAAGGGGTTTAACTATGGCTACACCTTC. The complete variable domain, with remaining parts taken from reference TRBV7-2 and TRBJ1-2, reads GAGVSQSPSNKVTEKGKDVELRCDPISGHTALYWYRQSLGQGLEFLIYFQGNSAPDKSGLPSDRFSAERTGGSVSTLTIQRTQQEDSAVYLCASSLSKGFNYGYTFGSGTRLTVV.

The rearrangement links TRBV19 to TRBJ1-1; 10 positions match TRBD1. The germline V gene encodes CDR1 LNHDA and CDR2 SQIVND (reference sequence). The J segment lost 5 bases and the V segment lost 1 base, leaving 4 bases of the junction unmatched. This CDR3 contains 15 residues. CDR3 in DNA: TGTGCCAGTAGTATAGGGGACAGGGGAGGGACTGAAGCTTTCTTT. It is translated as CASSIGDRGGTEAFF. Drawing the rest from reference TRBV19 and TRBJ1-1, the complete variable domain is DGGITQSPKYLFRKEGQNVTLSCEQNLNHDAMYWYRQDPGQGLRLIYYSQIVNDFQKGDIAEGYSVSREKKESFPLTVTSAQKNPTAFYLCASSIGDRGGTEAFFGQGTRLTVV.

The chain is built from TRBV5-4 and TRBJ2-7; D not certain. Germline V gene lookup returns CDR1 SGHNT and CDR2 YYREEE (reference sequence). V lost 0 bases and J lost 4, with 5 bases in between. The CDR3 sequence is 12 residues long. The CDR3 region is CASSLAAYEQYF. As DNA, the CDR3 is TGTGCCAGCAGCTTGGCGGCTTACGAGCAGTACTTC. The variable domain in full, with the rest retrieved from reference TRBV5-4 and TRBJ2-7, is ETGVTQSPTHLIKTRGQQVTLRCSSQSGHNTVSWYQQALGQGPQFIFQYYREEENGRGNFPPRFSGLQFPNYSSELNVNALELDDSALYLCASSLAAYEQYFGPGTRLTVT.

This rearrangement joins TRBV5-5 to TRBJ1-4; the D is unclear. The germline V and J ends were trimmed by 5 bases and 8 bases, with 13 bases remaining between them. The CDR3 is made up of 13 amino acids. Germline-derived CDR1 and CDR2 are SGHKS and YYEKEE (reference sequence). This chain's CDR3 is CASSLLFTEKLFF. The CDR3 bases are TGTGCCAGCAGTTTGCTGTTTACAGAAAAACTGTTTTTT. Together with reference TRBV5-5 and TRBJ1-4, the CDR3 gives the full variable domain: DAGVTQSPTHLIKTRGQQVTLRCSPISGHKSVSWYQQVLGQGPQFIFQYYEKEERGRGNFPDRFSARQFPNYSSELNVNALLLGDSALYLCASSLLFTEKLFFGSGTQLSVL.

The chain carries TRBV9 and TRBJ1-3, with D uncertain. Germline V gene lookup returns CDR1 SGDLS and CDR2 YYNGEE. Trimming shortened V by 1 base and J by 6 bases, and 11 bases separated the two germline ends. CDR3 length: 14 amino acids. The CDR3, as DNA: TGTGCCAGCAGCGTATCAGGAGGCGAAAACACCATATATTTT. This translates into CASSVSGGENTIYF. The whole variable domain, remainder taken from reference TRBV9 and TRBJ1-3, is DSGVTQTPKHLITATGQRVTLRCSPRSGDLSVYWYQQSLDQGLQFLIQYYNGEERAKGNILERFSAQQFPDLHSELNLSSLELGDSALYFCASSVSGGENTIYFGEGSWLTVV.

The chain combines TRBV27 with TRBJ2-1, with 8 bases lining up with TRBD1. The CDR3 spans 15 residues. Germline V gene data show CDR1 as MNHEY and CDR2 as SMNVEV (reference sequence). The V and J ends lost 5 bases and 2 bases, in that order; junction bases with no gene match: 5. This CDR3 reads CASSEVTGAYNEQFF. Written as DNA, the CDR3 is TGTGCCAGCAGTGAGGTGACAGGGGCCTACAATGAGCAGTTCTTC.

The chain recombines TRBV5-1 with TRBJ2-2, with TRBD1 identical over 8 bases. From germline, CDR1 is SGHRS and CDR2 YFSETQ. V lost 4 bases, J lost 4 bases, and 3 bases stayed unmatched. The CDR3 totals 14 residues. CDR3 bases: TGCGCCAGCAGCCCGGACAGGGTCACCGGGGAGCTGTTTTTT. The encoded protein is CASSPDRVTGELFF.

The V gene is TRBV4-1, the J gene TRBJ1-2; 7 bases map to TRBD1. This CDR3 has 15 amino acids. The V gene's germline CDR1 is MGHRA and CDR2 YSYEKL. V trimming: 6 bases; J trimming: 2 bases; junction bases outside the gene matches: 9. Here the CDR3 reads CASSPAQGGNYGYTF. Written as DNA, the CDR3 is TGCGCCAGCAGTCCCGCGCAGGGGGGAAACTATGGCTACACCTTC.

The chain uses TRBV6-5 and TRBJ1-4; 8 bases are shared with TRBD1. Germline V gives CDR1 MNHEY, CDR2 SVGAGI. The CDR3 spans 12 residues. Losses at the gene ends were 10 bases for V and 5 bases for J; bases not matched to a gene: 3. The CDR3 nucleotides read TGTGCCACCAGGGGGCCGAATGAAAAACTGTTTTTT. Translating gives CATRGPNEKLFF.

The chain employs TRBV3-1 (or the pseudogene TRBV3-2) and TRBJ1-1, with a tentative D call TRBD1 (6 bases). The CDR3 spans 14 residues. V was pared by 5 bases and J by 10 bases, with 20 bases between. Germline lookup yields CDR1 LGHDT and CDR2 YNNKEL (reference sequence). The CDR3 sequence is CASSVGTQRILAFF. CDR3 nucleotide sequence: TGTGCCAGCAGCGTCGGGACACAGAGGATTTTAGCTTTCTTT.